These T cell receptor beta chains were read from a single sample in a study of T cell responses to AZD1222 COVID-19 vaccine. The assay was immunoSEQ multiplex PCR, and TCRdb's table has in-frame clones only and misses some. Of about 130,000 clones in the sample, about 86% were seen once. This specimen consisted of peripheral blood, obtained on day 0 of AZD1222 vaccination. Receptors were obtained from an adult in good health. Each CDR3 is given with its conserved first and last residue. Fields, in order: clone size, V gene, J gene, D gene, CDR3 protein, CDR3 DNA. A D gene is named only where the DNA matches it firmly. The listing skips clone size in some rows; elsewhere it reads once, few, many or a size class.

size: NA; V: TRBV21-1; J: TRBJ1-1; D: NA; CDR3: CASSKVKVNMNTEAFF; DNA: TGTGCCAGCAGCAAAGTAAAGGTAAACATGAACACTGAAGCTTTCTTT
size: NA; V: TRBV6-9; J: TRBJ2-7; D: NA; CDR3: CASEGAGGYEQYF; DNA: TGTGCCAGCGAGGGGGCCGGGGGATACGAGCAGTACTTC
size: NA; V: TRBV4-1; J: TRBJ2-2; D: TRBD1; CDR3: CASSQVGETGYAGELFF; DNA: TGCGCCAGCAGCCAAGTGGGGGAGACAGGGTATGCCGGGGAGCTGTTTTTT
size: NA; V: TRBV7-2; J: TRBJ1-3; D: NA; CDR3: CASKPPGYGGNTIYF; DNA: TGTGCCAGCAAGCCCCCAGGCTATGGGGGAAACACCATATATTTT
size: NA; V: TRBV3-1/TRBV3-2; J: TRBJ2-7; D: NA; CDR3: CASSLRPRQKYEQYF; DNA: TGTGCCAGCAGCCTTCGACCTCGACAGAAATACGAGCAGTACTTC
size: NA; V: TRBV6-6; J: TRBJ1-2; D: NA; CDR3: CASSIKSLSYGYTF; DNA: TGTGCCAGCTCAATAAAGAGCCTCTCCTATGGCTACACCTTC
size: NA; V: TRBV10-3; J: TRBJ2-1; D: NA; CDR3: CAISENYNEQFF; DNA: TGTGCCATCAGTGAAAATTACAATGAGCAGTTCTTC
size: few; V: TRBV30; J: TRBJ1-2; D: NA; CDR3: CAWSVGGAHGYTF; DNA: TGTGCCTGGAGTGTTGGGGGGGCCCATGGCTACACCTTC
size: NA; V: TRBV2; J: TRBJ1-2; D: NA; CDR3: CASSLRTSRGLSDGYTF; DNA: TGTGCCAGCAGTCTACGGACCTCCCGAGGGTTAAGTGATGGCTACACCTTC
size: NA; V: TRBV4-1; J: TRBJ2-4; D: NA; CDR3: CASSPSLAKNIQYF; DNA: TGCGCCAGCAGTCCCAGTCTAGCCAAAAACATTCAGTACTTC
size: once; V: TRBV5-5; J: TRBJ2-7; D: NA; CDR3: CASSLQGLEQYF; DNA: TGTGCCAGCAGCTTGCAGGGGCTCGAGCAGTACTTC
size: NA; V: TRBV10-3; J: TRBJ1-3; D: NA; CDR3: CAISDRDSGNTIYF; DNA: TGTGCCATCAGTGACAGGGACTCTGGAAACACCATATATTTT
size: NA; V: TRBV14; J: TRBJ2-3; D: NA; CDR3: CASSQSVTGGSYF; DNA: TGTGCCAGCAGCCAATCTGTCACCGGTGGTTCGTATTTT
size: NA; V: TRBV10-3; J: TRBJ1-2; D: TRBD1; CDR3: CAGGQTGAGGYTF; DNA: TGTGCCGGAGGACAGACAGGGGCTGGTGGCTACACCTTC
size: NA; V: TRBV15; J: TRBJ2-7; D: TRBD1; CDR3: CATSRVSFRTGSYEQYF; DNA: TGTGCCACCAGCAGAGTATCTTTCCGGACAGGGTCTTACGAGCAGTACTTC
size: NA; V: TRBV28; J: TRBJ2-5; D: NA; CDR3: CASSSRDMEETQYF; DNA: TGTGCCAGCAGCTCCCGGGACATGGAGGAGACCCAGTACTTC
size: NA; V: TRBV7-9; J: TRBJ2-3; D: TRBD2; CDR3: CASSLVSAGGLATDTQYF; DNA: TGTGCCAGCAGCTTAGTTTCGGCGGGGGGCCTCGCCACAGATACGCAGTATTTT
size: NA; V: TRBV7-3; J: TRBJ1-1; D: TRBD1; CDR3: CASSPTGSTEAFF; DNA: TGTGCCAGCAGCCCGACAGGGAGCACTGAAGCTTTCTTT
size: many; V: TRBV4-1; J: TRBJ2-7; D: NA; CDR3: CASSQVGADEQYF; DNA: TGCGCCAGCAGCCAAGTGGGGGCCGACGAGCAGTACTTC
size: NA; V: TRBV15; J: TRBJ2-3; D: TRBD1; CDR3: CATNGQGPTDTQYF; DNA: TGTGCCACCAACGGACAGGGACCCACAGATACGCAGTATTTT
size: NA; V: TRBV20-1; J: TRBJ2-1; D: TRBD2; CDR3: CSASSQRGFNEQFF; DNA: TGCAGTGCTAGTTCCCAGCGGGGGTTCAATGAGCAGTTCTTC
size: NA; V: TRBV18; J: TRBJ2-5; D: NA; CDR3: CASSPSSDQGTQYF; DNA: TGTGCCAGCTCACCTTCTAGCGACCAGGGGACCCAGTACTTC